Sequencing of this T cell receptor beta chain was carried out in a study of blood T cell repertoires in COVID-19. Study-level information: COVID-19 samples from acute and convalescent phases originated in the United States, Italy and Spain.

V dropped 3 bases and J dropped 3; count of bases not matched to a gene: 7. The CDR3 is 17 residues long. The V gene's germline CDR1 is LGHNA and CDR2 YSLEER. For this clone: The identical CDR3 is also encoded by other nucleotide sequences in the sample.

How the authors handled the data: Estimation of nucleated cell counts was performed using reference gene primer amplification. Sequencing used immunoSEQ multiplex PCR; TCRdb keeps in-frame clones, though not all of them. V and J calls plus clone size are reproduced from that table; the DNA served to infer D and trimming. The repertoire holds approximately 100,000 clones, with approximately 86% as singletons. The TCR comes from a man between 65 and 85 years old with active or convalescent COVID-19. This rearrangement joins TRBV4-3 to TRBJ1-6, with 8 nucleotides matching TRBD1. Sequencing was done on a sample of peripheral blood. CDR3 DNA: TGCGCCAGCAGCCAGGGCCGACAGGGGCTCTATAATTCACCCCTCCACTTT. Protein sequence: CASSQGRQGLYNSPLHF.